Shown below are 31 T cell receptor beta chains from a single sample sequenced in a study of blood T cell repertoires in COVID-19. Measured with immunoSEQ multiplex PCR; TCRdb has only the in-frame clones, and not every one. Of under 250,000 clones in the sample, roughly 84% were seen once. Sample: peripheral blood. Receptors originate from a woman aged 25-40 years who had recovered from COVID-19.

The chain links TRBV5-1 to TRBJ2-3; TRBD2 matches 7 bases. This CDR3 spans 15 amino acids. Germline CDR1 reads SGHRS; CDR2 reads YFSETQ. V shed 6 bases and J 0 bases; nucleotides not matched to a gene: 7. CDR3 region: CASNSGAPSTDTQYF. The CDR3 nucleotides are TGCGCCAGCAACAGCGGGGCCCCTAGCACAGATACGCAGTATTTT. Based on the CDR3 plus reference TRBV5-1 and TRBJ2-3, the full variable domain is KAGVTQTPRYLIKTRGQQVTLSCSPISGHRSVSWYQQTPGQGLQFLFEYFSETQRNKGNFPGRFSGRQFSNSRSEMNVSTLELGDSALYLCASNSGAPSTDTQYFGPGTRLTVL.

This chain links TRBV11-2 with TRBJ2-3; no reliable D call. The CDR3 contains 16 residues. Germline V gene data show CDR1 as SGHAT and CDR2 as FQNNGV. V was cut by 2 bases and J by 0 bases, with 12 bases left in between. In DNA, the CDR3 is TGTGCCAGCAGCTTATACGGCAGACACAGCACAGATACGCAGTATTTT. It yields the protein CASSLYGRHSTDTQYF.

This clone has only one observation. The chain joins TRBV9 to TRBJ2-7; 9 nucleotides line up with TRBD1. The CDR3 loop spans 15 amino acids. Germline assignment: CDR1 SGDLS and CDR2 YYNGEE. V shed 4 bases and J 3 bases; nucleotides not matched to a gene: 8. The CDR3 loop reads CASSPQTGGIYEQYF. CDR3 sequence (DNA): TGTGCCAGCAGCCCTCAGACAGGGGGTATCTACGAGCAGTACTTC.

The gene calls are TRBV5-6 and TRBJ1-1, with 11 bases lining up with TRBD1. CDR3 length equals 15 residues. Per the germline V gene, CDR1 is SGHDT and CDR2 is YYEEEE. V was pared by 4 bases and J by 3 bases, with 5 bases of the junction left unmatched. The CDR3 DNA sequence: TGTGCCAGCAGCCGGACAGGGGGCGCGGACACTGAAGCTTTCTTT. Its protein product is CASSRTGGADTEAFF. The whole variable domain, filled in from reference TRBV5-6 and TRBJ1-1, reads DAGVTQSPTHLIKTRGQQVTLRCSPKSGHDTVSWYQQALGQGPQFIFQYYEEEERQRGNFPDRFSGHQFPNYSSELNVNALLLGDSALYLCASSRTGGADTEAFFGQGTRLTVV.

The chain combines TRBV7-3 with TRBJ1-4, with a tentative D call TRBD1 (5 bases). V was cut by 5 bases and J by 1 base, with 11 bases left in between. The germline V gene has CDR1 SGHTA and CDR2 FQGTGA. The CDR3 is 15 residues long. Written as DNA, the CDR3 is TGTGCCAGCAGCCCAATGGGGGGAACTAATGAAAAACTGTTTTTT. It codes for CASSPMGGTNEKLFF.

Comment on this clone: The junction departs from germline at one end; a sequencing error may be responsible. The J gene is TRBJ2-1, the V gene TRBV7-7, with TRBD2 matching over 9 bases. Germline V gene data show CDR1 as SSHAT and CDR2 as FNYEAQ (reference sequence). This CDR3 spans 17 amino acids. CDR3 bases: TGTGCTAGCAGCTCGAAACCGGGACTAGCCACCTACAATGAGCAGTTCTTC. As protein: CASSSKPGLATYNEQFF.

The chain joins TRBV4-2 to TRBJ2-7, with D possibly TRBD2 on 6 matching bases. Trimming pared 3 bases from V and 0 bases from J, leaving 15 bases between. The germline V gene has CDR1 LGHNA and CDR2 YNFKEQ. The CDR3 runs 16 residues. The CDR3 bases are TGTGCCAGCAGCCAGTCGAGGGACTTCGGCTCCTACGAGCAGTACTTC. Protein: CASSQSRDFGSYEQYF.

This chain connects TRBV20-1 to TRBJ1-6; D not certain. Trimming left V 5 bases short and J 9 bases short, with 8 bases between. Germline V gene sequence: CDR1 DFQATT, CDR2 SNEGSKA (reference sequence). This CDR3 is built from 11 residues. CDR3 bases: TGCAGTGCTCGAGGTAGTTCACCCCTCCACTTT. Its protein is CSARGSSPLHF.

The rearrangement joins TRBV24-1 to TRBJ2-7, with TRBD2 identical over 9 bases. The V gene's germline CDR1 is KGHDR and CDR2 SFDVKD. V dropped 4 bases and J dropped 0; count of bases not matched to a gene: 3. The CDR3 covers 15 residues. CDR3 residues: CATSDRTSASYEQYF. The DNA for the CDR3 is TGTGCCACCAGTGACCGGACTAGCGCCTCCTACGAGCAGTACTTC.

This chain uses TRBV21-1 with TRBJ2-7; TRBD1 was called by the table and not checked on the DNA. TRBV21-1 is a known pseudogene. CDR3 length: 18 residues. The CDR3 reads CASSKDRSAGTGGHEQYF. The CDR3 DNA sequence: TGTGCCAGCAGCAAAGACAGGTCGGCCGGGACAGGGGGGCACGAGCAGTACTTC.

The gene calls are TRBV9 and TRBJ1-4, with D unresolved. The germline V gene has CDR1 SGDLS and CDR2 YYNGEE. V lost 4 bases and J lost 1, with 17 bases in between. CDR3 length: 17 amino acids. The CDR3 DNA reads TGTGCCAGCAGCCCATCCCTTCGTACTCGAACTAATGAAAAACTGTTTTTT. It codes for CASSPSLRTRTNEKLFF.

This chain uses TRBV6-5 with TRBJ2-7; D uncertain. This CDR3 spans 13 amino acids. Trimming removed 5 bases at V and 6 bases at J, with 14 bases between. In germline, CDR1 is MNHEY, CDR2 SVGAGI. CDR3 residues: CASSPELRLEQYF. CDR3 nucleotide sequence: TGTGCCAGCAGTCCCGAGTTGAGGCTCGAGCAGTACTTC.

The chain links TRBV10-3 to TRBJ2-7; 8 bases are a match to TRBD1. The CDR3 contains 11 residues. With 8 bases clipped from V and 3 bases from J, the junction kept 0 bases outside the gene matches. Germline V gene data show CDR1 as ENHRY and CDR2 as SYGVKD. CDR3 sequence (DNA): TGTGCCATCGGGACAGGCTACGAGCAGTACTTC. It translates to CAIGTGYEQYF.

This chain joins TRBV29-1 and TRBJ1-4; D is uncertain. The CDR3 sequence is 14 residues long. The germline V gene encodes CDR1 SQVTM and CDR2 ANQGSEA. Trimming removed 7 bases from V and 4 bases from J, with 16 bases in between. In DNA, the CDR3 is TGCAGCGCGCGCGGCTCGGGGATTAATGAAAAACTGTTTTTT. Translated: CSARGSGINEKLFF.

The J gene is TRBJ2-5, the V gene TRBV19; D is perhaps TRBD2 (6 bases). Germline lookup yields CDR1 LNHDA and CDR2 SQIVND (reference sequence). V gave up 3 bases and J gave up 2 bases, with 16 bases separating them. The CDR3 contains 16 residues. The CDR3 here is CASSIVGGRAQETQYF. CDR3 DNA sequence: TGTGCCAGTAGTATTGTTGGGGGGAGAGCGCAAGAGACCCAGTACTTC.

The genes are TRBV7-2 and TRBJ2-5, with 7 bases identical to TRBD1. The trim removed 0 bases at V and 1 base at J, leaving 2 bases unmatched. CDR3 length: 15 residues. From germline, CDR1 is SGHTA and CDR2 FQGNSA. CDR3 nucleotides: TGTGCCAGCAGCTTAGCGACAGGGCCCCAAGAGACCCAGTACTTC. Residues: CASSLATGPQETQYF.

The V gene is TRBV12-3 or TRBV12-4, the J gene TRBJ2-5; D remains unclear. V shed 6 bases and J shed 1 base, with 6 bases lying between them. The CDR3 consists of 12 residues. CDR3 nucleotide sequence: TGTGCCAGCAGCCAGATCCAAGAGACCCAGTACTTC. Amino acid sequence: CASSQIQETQYF.

This clone was recorded once. V usage is TRBV4-2 and J usage is TRBJ1-1, with D perhaps TRBD1 (5 bases). The germline gives CDR1 LGHNA, CDR2 YNFKEQ. CDR3 length equals 15 residues. The V and J ends lost 3 bases and 1 base respectively, with 12 bases between them. DNA of the CDR3: TGTGCCAGCAGCCAGATGGATAGGGGGAACACTGAAGCTTTCTTT. Protein: CASSQMDRGNTEAFF.

This chain joins TRBV11-2 and TRBJ1-1; the D gene is possibly TRBD1 (5 bases). In germline, CDR1 is SGHAT, CDR2 FQNNGV. V was trimmed by 6 bases and J by 7 bases, leaving 12 bases between them. CDR3 size: 12 residues. The CDR3, as DNA: TGTGCCAGCAGGTCGGGGGGACTTGAAGCTTTCTTT. It codes for CASRSGGLEAFF.

The CDR3 spells CASSFLAGELPDTQYF. The DNA for the CDR3 is TGTGCCAGCAGCTTTCTAGCGGGAGAGTTGCCAGATACGCAGTATTTT. V and J are TRBV7-6 and TRBJ2-3; 10 nucleotides align to TRBD2. The CDR3 is 16 residues long. The germline CDR1 and CDR2 sequences are SGHVS and FNYEAQ. With V trimmed by 3 bases and J by 4 bases, 7 bases remained unmatched.

This clone was seen a handful of times. The chain carries TRBV24-1 and TRBJ1-2, with a possible D match to TRBD1 (5 bases). The length of the CDR3 is 13 residues. In germline, CDR1 is KGHDR, CDR2 SFDVKD. Trimming took 5 bases from V and 5 from J, leaving 11 bases between them. This chain's CDR3 is CATSAQAGYGYTF. DNA for the CDR3: TGTGCCACCAGTGCACAGGCGGGGTATGGCTACACCTTC.

This chain links TRBV27 with TRBJ1-1; 7 bases line up with TRBD1. The CDR3 runs 17 residues. Losses at the gene ends were 0 bases for V and 2 bases for J; bases not matched to a gene: 9. Germline-derived CDR1 and CDR2 are MNHEY and SMNVEV (reference sequence). The chain's CDR3 is CASSLSWEGTENTEAFF. In nucleotides, the CDR3 is TGTGCCAGCAGTTTATCGTGGGAAGGGACAGAAAACACTGAAGCTTTCTTT.

This chain joins TRBV14 and TRBJ1-2, with D maybe TRBD1 (5 bases). There are 17 residues in the CDR3. Trimming removed 0 bases from V and 6 bases from J, with 20 bases in between. The germline V gene encodes CDR1 SGHDN and CDR2 FVKESK. The CDR3 region has the DNA TGTGCCAGCAGCCAAGATCCCTATGTCAGGCCGGGGGATGGCTACACCTTC. Translated: CASSQDPYVRPGDGYTF.

V and J are TRBV2 and TRBJ2-3; 7 bases fit TRBD2. Germline-derived CDR1 and CDR2 are SNHLY and FYNNEI. Germline trimming cut 11 bases from V and 3 bases from J; bases unmatched to any gene: 11. The CDR3 spans 14 residues. As DNA, the CDR3 is TGTGCCGGACGGGAGGAGGCCCGGACAGATACGCAGTATTTT. This gives the protein CAGREEARTDTQYF.

The sample holds a few counts of this clone. The chain joins TRBV28 to TRBJ2-5; D perhaps matches TRBD1 (5 bases). CDR1 is MDHEN, CDR2 SYDVKM, per germline. The CDR3 totals 16 residues. Trimming took off 7 bases at V and 0 bases at J, with 18 bases between the two ends. The CDR3 DNA follows: TGTGCCAGCAACGGCGGACACGCACTGTACCAAGAGACCCAGTACTTC. Translation gives CASNGGHALYQETQYF.

This clone was seen a single time. The genes are TRBV4-2 and TRBJ2-7; weak D call: TRBD2 (5 bases). V was trimmed by 0 bases and J by 1 base, leaving 10 bases between them. This CDR3 region has 15 residues. Germline CDR1 reads LGHNA; CDR2 reads YNFKEQ. The DNA for the CDR3 is TGTGCCAGCAGCCAAGATGAGGCGGGTTCCTACGAGCAGTACTTC. As protein: CASSQDEAGSYEQYF.

The chain is built from TRBV9 and TRBJ2-5; perhaps TRBD2 as D (6 bases). V was pared by 1 base and J by 2 bases, with 12 bases between. Germline lookup yields CDR1 SGDLS and CDR2 YYNGEE. CDR3 size: 15 residues. The chain's CDR3 is CASSVLPGTQETQYF. The CDR3 bases are TGTGCCAGCAGCGTATTGCCCGGGACTCAAGAGACCCAGTACTTC.

In this sample, this clone turned up a few times. The V call is TRBV9, the J call TRBJ2-2; no clear D gene. The CDR3 runs 12 residues. V was clipped by 4 bases and J by 3 bases, with 4 bases between them. Germline CDR1 reads SGDLS; CDR2 reads YYNGEE. CDR3 protein: CASSLHTGELFF. The CDR3 nucleotides are TGTGCCAGCAGCCTACACACCGGGGAGCTGTTTTTT.

V and J are TRBV9 and TRBJ2-7; 7 bases align to TRBD2. The V gene end was trimmed by 6 bases and the J gene end by 0 bases; junction bases not matched to a gene: 9. Germline V gene data show CDR1 as SGDLS and CDR2 as YYNGEE. The CDR3 totals 15 residues. CDR3 in DNA: TGTGCCAGCACCCTGGGGTCTAGCGGCTCCTACGAGCAGTACTTC. Protein sequence: CASTLGSSGSYEQYF.

The rearrangement joins TRBV6-1 to TRBJ2-7; D might be TRBD2 (6 bases). The germline gives CDR1 MNHNS, CDR2 SASEGT. This CDR3 is built from 15 residues. V dropped 0 bases and J dropped 2 bases, with 11 bases sitting between them. The CDR3 here is CASSEAAGSPYEQYF. Here the CDR3 DNA reads TGTGCCAGCAGTGAAGCTGCCGGGAGCCCCTACGAGCAGTACTTC.

CDR3 DNA: TGTGCCAGCAGTGAACAGCCAAACACTGAAGCTTTCTTT. Encoded protein: CASSEQPNTEAFF. This chain connects TRBV6-4 to TRBJ1-1; D is uncertain. Germline V gene lookup returns CDR1 MRHNA and CDR2 SNTAGT. V lost 3 bases to trimming and J lost 2 bases, with 7 bases between them. The CDR3 has 13 amino acids.